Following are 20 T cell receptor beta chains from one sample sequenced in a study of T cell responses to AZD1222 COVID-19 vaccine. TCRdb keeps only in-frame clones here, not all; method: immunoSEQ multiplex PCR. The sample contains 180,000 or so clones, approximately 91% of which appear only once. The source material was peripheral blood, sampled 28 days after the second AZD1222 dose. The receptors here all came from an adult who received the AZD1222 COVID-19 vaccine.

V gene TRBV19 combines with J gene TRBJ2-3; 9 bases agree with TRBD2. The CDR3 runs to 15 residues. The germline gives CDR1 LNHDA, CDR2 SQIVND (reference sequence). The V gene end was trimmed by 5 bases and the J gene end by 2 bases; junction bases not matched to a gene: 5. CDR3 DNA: TGTGCCAGTAGTGCCCTAGCGGGGACCACAGATACGCAGTATTTT. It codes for CASSALAGTTDTQYF.

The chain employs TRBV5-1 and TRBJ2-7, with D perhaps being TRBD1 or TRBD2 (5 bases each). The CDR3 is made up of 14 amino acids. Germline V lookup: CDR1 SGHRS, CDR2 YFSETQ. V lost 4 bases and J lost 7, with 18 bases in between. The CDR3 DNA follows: TGCGCCAGCAGCCCCTCCGGGACCAAAGGGGAGCAGTACTTC. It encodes CASSPSGTKGEQYF.

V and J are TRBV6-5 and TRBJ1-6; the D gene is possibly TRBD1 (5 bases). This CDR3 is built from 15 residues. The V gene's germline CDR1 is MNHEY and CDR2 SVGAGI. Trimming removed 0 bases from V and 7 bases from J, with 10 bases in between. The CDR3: CASSYSGRQNSPLHF. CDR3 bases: TGTGCCAGCAGTTACTCGGGGAGACAGAATTCACCCCTCCACTTT.

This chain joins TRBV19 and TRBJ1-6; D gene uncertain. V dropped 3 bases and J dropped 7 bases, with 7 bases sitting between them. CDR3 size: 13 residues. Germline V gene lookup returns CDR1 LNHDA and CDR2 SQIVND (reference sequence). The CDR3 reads CASSIMGNSPLHF. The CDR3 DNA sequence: TGTGCCAGTAGTATTATGGGGAATTCACCCCTCCACTTT.

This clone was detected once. The CDR3 region is CASSYSAGDPWGYTF. CDR3 in DNA: TGTGCCAGCAGTTACTCGGCGGGGGATCCCTGGGGCTACACCTTC. The chain links TRBV6-2 or TRBV6-3 to TRBJ1-2, with a weak D call TRBD1 (5 bases). From germline, CDR1 is MNHEY and CDR2 SVGEGT. The CDR3 length is 15 residues. V shed 0 bases and J shed 8 bases, with 16 bases lying between them.

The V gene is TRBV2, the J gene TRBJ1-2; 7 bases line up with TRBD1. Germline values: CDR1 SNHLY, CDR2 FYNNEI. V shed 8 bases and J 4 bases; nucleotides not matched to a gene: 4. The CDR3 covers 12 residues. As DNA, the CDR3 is TGTGCCAGCGGACAGGAGACCTATGGCTACACCTTC. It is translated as CASGQETYGYTF.

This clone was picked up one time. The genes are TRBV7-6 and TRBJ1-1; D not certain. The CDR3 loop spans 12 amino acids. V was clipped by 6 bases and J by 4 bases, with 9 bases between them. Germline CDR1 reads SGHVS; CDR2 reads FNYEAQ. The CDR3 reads CASSSGRTEAFF. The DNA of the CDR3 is TGTGCCAGCAGTTCCGGACGCACTGAAGCTTTCTTT.

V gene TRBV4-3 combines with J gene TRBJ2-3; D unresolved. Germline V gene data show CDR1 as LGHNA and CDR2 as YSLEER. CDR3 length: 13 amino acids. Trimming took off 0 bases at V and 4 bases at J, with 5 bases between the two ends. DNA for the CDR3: TGCGCCAGCAGCCAAGATATACCAGATACGCAGTATTTT. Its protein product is CASSQDIPDTQYF.

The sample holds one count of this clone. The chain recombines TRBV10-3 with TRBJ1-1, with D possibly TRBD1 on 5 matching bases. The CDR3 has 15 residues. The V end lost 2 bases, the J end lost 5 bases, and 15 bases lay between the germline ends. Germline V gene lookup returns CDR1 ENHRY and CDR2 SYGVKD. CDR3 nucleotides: TGTGCCATCAGTGAGCGGGGAGGGGTAGGGACTGAAGCTTTCTTT. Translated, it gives CAISERGGVGTEAFF.

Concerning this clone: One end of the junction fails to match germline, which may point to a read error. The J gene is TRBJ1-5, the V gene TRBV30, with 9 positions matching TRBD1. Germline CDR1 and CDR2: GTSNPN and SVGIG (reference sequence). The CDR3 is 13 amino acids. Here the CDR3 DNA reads TGTGCCTGGAGCACAGGGGGCAAACAGCCCCAGCATTTT. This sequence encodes CAWSTGGKQPQHF.

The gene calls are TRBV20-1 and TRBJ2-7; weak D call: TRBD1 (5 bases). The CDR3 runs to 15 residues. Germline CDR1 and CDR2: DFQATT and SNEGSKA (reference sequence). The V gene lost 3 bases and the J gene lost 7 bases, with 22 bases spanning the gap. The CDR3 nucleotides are TGCAGTGCTAGTGCCCGAAACAGGCCCTTAGGGGAGCAGTACTTC. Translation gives CSASARNRPLGEQYF.

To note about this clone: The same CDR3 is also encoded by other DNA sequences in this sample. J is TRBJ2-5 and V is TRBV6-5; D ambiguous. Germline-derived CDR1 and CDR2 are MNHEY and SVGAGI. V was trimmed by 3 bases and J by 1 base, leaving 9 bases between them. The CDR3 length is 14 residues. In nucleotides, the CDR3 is TGTGCCAGCAGTTATTCGGGCGGCCAAGAGACCCAGTACTTC. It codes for CASSYSGGQETQYF.

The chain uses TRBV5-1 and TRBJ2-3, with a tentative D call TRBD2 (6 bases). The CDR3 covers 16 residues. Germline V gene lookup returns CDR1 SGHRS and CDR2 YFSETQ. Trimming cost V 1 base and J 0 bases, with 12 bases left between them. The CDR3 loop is CASSLLVGGSTDTQYF. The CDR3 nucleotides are TGCGCCAGCAGCTTGTTGGTGGGAGGAAGCACAGATACGCAGTATTTT.

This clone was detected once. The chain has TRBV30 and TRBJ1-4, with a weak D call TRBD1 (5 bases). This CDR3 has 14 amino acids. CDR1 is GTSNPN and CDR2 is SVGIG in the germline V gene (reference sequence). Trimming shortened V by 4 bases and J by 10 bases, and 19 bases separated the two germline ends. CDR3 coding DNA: TGTGCCTGGAAATTAAGGCTCCCGGGGGGAAAACTGTTTTTT. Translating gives CAWKLRLPGGKLFF.

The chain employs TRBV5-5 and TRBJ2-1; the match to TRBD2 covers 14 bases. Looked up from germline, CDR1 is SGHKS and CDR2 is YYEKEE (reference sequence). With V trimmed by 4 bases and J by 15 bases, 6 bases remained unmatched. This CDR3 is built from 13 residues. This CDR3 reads CASSLGTSGSGFF. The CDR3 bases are TGTGCCAGCAGCCTTGGGACTAGCGGGAGTGGGTTCTTC.

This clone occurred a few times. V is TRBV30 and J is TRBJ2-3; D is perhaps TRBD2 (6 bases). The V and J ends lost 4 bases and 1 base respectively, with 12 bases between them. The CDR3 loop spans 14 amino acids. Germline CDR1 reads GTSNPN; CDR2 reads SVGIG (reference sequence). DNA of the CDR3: TGTGCCTGGACAAAGGGCGGGGGCACAGATACGCAGTATTTT. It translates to CAWTKGGGTDTQYF.

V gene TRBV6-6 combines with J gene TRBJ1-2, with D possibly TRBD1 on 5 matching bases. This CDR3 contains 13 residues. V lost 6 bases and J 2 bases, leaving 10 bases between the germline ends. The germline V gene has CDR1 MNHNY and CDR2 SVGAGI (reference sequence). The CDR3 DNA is TGTGCCAGCAGCTCGCGACAGAACTATGGCTACACCTTC. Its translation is CASSSRQNYGYTF.

In DNA form, the CDR3 reads TGTGCTAGTGGCAGGATAACCGGGGAGCTGTTTTTT. Its translation: CASGRITGELFF. The chain carries TRBV12-5 and TRBJ2-2; no clear D gene. Germline V gives CDR1 LGHNT, CDR2 FRNRAP. The length of the CDR3 is 12 residues. The ends were cut back, 6 bases at V and 5 bases at J, with 7 bases in the middle.

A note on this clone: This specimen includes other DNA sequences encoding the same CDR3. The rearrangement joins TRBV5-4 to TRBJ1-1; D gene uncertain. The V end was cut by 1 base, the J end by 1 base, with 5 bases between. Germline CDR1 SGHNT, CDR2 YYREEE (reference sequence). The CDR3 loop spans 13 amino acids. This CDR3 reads CASSLRGNTEAFF. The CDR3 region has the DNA TGTGCCAGCAGCTTGCGAGGGAACACTGAAGCTTTCTTT.

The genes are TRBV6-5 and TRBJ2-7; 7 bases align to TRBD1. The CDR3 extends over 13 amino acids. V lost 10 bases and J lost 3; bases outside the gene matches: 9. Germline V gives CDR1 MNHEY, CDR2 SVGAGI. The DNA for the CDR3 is TGTGCCACAACGCTACAGGGGAGCTACGAGCAGTACTTC. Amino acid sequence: CATTLQGSYEQYF.